These 25 T cell receptor beta chains were all obtained from the same sample, sequenced in a study of molecular identifiers for immune sequencing clone quantification. One entry per CDR3 protein, called by TCRdb with MiXCR from the PCR reads. The repertoire holds about 640,000 distinct CDR3 sequences, with about 20% as singletons. The sequencing input was naive CD8+ T cells from blood, with Jurkat cell RNA spiked in. Documented subset: FACS-sorted CD8+CD4-CCR7+CD45RA+ naive T cells. These receptor sequences come from a human donor in good health. Some libraries in this study had Jurkat cell RNA spiked in.

This clonotype was seen at least ten times. The J gene is TRBJ2-4, the V gene TRBV5-4; 9 nucleotides line up with TRBD1. Germline loops: CDR1 SGHNT, CDR2 YYREEE (reference sequence). The length of the CDR3 is 18 residues. V dropped 4 bases and J dropped 0; count of bases not matched to a gene: 11. For the CDR3, the DNA is TGTGCCAGCAGCCTAGGACAGGGGCCAGAACTAGCCAAAAACATTCAGTACTTC. Amino acid sequence: CASSLGQGPELAKNIQYF.

The chain combines TRBV27 with TRBJ2-3, with 12 nucleotides matching TRBD2. V dropped 2 bases and J dropped 5; count of bases not matched to a gene: 5. CDR1 is MNHEY, CDR2 SMNVEV, per germline (reference sequence). This CDR3 contains 16 residues. CDR3 DNA sequence: TGTGCCAGCAGTTTAATCCTAGCGGGAGGGATAGATACGCAGTATTTT. Translating it yields CASSLILAGGIDTQYF.

This clonotype was observed a few times. A much larger clone lies one base from this, so it may be a read error. J is TRBJ1-5 and V is TRBV4-3, with D possibly TRBD1 on 5 matching bases. The CDR3 is 15 amino acids. Germline V gene lookup returns CDR1 LGHNA and CDR2 YSLEER. The DNA of the CDR3 is TGCACCAGCAGCCAAGTCGGACATGGCAATCAGCCCCAGCATTTT. This codes for CTSSQVGHGNQPQHF.

Worth noting for this clonotype: A much more abundant neighbour one base away suggests this may be a read error. The chain carries TRBV7-9 and TRBJ2-7, with 10 bases that match TRBD1. The CDR3 contains 15 residues. The V segment lost 1 base and the J segment 7 bases; nucleotides outside the gene matches: 7. Germline CDR1 and CDR2: SEHNR and FQNEAQ (reference sequence). CDR3 protein: CASSLGGQGVIEQYF. DNA of the CDR3: TGTGCCAGCAGCTTAGGCGGACAGGGGGTAATAGAGCAGTACTTC. The variable domain in full, with the rest retrieved from reference TRBV7-9 and TRBJ2-7, is DTGVSQNPRHKITKRGQNVTFRCDPISEHNRLYWYRQTLGQGPEFLTYFQNEAQLEKSRLLSDRFSAERPKGSFSTLEIQRTEQGDSAMYLCASSLGGQGVIEQYFGPGTRLTVT.

In its sample, this clonotype was seen many times. The chain carries TRBV7-2 and TRBJ2-1; TRBD2 matches at 8 bases. Germline values: CDR1 SGHTA, CDR2 FQGNSA. V shed 5 bases, J shed 4 bases, and the junction held 10 bases outside the gene matches. This CDR3 has 16 residues. The CDR3 region has the DNA TGTGCCAGCAGCCAAAGGGGACTAGTTCAGTACAATGAGCAGTTCTTC. Translation gives CASSQRGLVQYNEQFF. Combining the CDR3 with reference TRBV7-2 and TRBJ2-1 gives the whole variable domain GAGVSQSPSNKVTEKGKDVELRCDPISGHTALYWYRQSLGQGLEFLIYFQGNSAPDKSGLPSDRFSAERTGGSVSTLTIQRTQQEDSAVYLCASSQRGLVQYNEQFFGPGTRLTVL.

This clonotype was recorded many times. The V gene is TRBV15, the J gene TRBJ1-4; 8 nucleotides align to TRBD1. Per germline, CDR1 LNHNV and CDR2 YYDKDF (reference sequence). CDR3 length: 14 amino acids. The junction had 7 bases not matched to a gene; V was cut back by 6 bases and J by 7 bases. CDR3 in DNA: TGTGCCACCAGTTCCGGGACAGGCAGTGAAAAACTGTTTTTT. This gives the protein CATSSGTGSEKLFF. The full variable domain, with the rest looked up from reference TRBV15 and TRBJ1-4, is DAMVIQNPRYQVTQFGKPVTLSCSQTLNHNVMYWYQQKSSQAPKLLFHYYDKDFNNEADTPDNFQSRRPNTSFCFLDIRSPGLGDTAMYLCATSSGTGSEKLFFGSGTQLSVL.

This clonotype showed up many times. This rearrangement joins TRBV9 to TRBJ2-7, with 7 bases aligning to TRBD1. The CDR3 length is 13 residues. The germline V gene encodes CDR1 SGDLS and CDR2 YYNGEE. V was pared by 3 bases and J by 1 base, with 1 base of the junction left unmatched. CDR3 coding DNA: TGTGCCAGCAGCGGGGGACAGTCCTACGAGCAGTACTTC. It codes for CASSGGQSYEQYF.

Regarding this clonotype: A single base separates this from a much larger clone, so it may be a read error. This chain connects TRBV27 to TRBJ2-6; D is possibly TRBD1 (8 bases). Germline V CDR1 and CDR2: MNHEY, SMNVEV (reference sequence). The CDR3 loop spans 15 amino acids. In DNA, the CDR3 is TGTGCCAGCGGACAGGGAGGGTTTGGGGCCGACGTCCTGACTTTC. Translated, it gives CASGQGGFGADVLTF.

This clonotype was recorded many times. The chain uses TRBV11-3 and TRBJ2-1; 7 bases align to TRBD2. CDR3 size: 11 residues. V lost 8 bases to trimming and J lost 5 bases; unmatched junction nucleotides: 0. CDR1 SGHNT and CDR2 YENEEA come from the germline V gene. CDR3 DNA: TGTGCCAGCGGACTAGACAATGAGCAGTTCTTC. It encodes CASGLDNEQFF.

Turning to this clonotype: A much larger clone differs by one base, so this may be a read error. This rearrangement joins TRBV27 to TRBJ2-7, with D perhaps being TRBD1 or TRBD2 (5 bases each). This CDR3 contains 13 residues. In germline, CDR1 is MNHEY, CDR2 SMNVEV (reference sequence). Here the CDR3 DNA reads TGTGCCGGCAGTCATGGGACGACGTACGAGCAGTACTTC. It encodes CAGSHGTTYEQYF.

This clonotype was detected ten times or more. The chain uses TRBV7-2 and TRBJ2-1; TRBD2 is a possible D gene (5 bases). The V end lost 3 bases, the J end lost 5 bases, and 11 bases lay between the germline ends. The germline CDR1 and CDR2 sequences are SGHTA and FQGNSA. This CDR3 contains 14 residues. For the CDR3, the DNA is TGTGCCAGCAGCTTCCACCTAGCCGACAATGAGCAGTTCTTC. Its protein is CASSFHLADNEQFF. Complete variable domain (other parts from reference TRBV7-2 and TRBJ2-1): GAGVSQSPSNKVTEKGKDVELRCDPISGHTALYWYRQSLGQGLEFLIYFQGNSAPDKSGLPSDRFSAERTGGSVSTLTIQRTQQEDSAVYLCASSFHLADNEQFFGPGTRLTVL.

The rearrangement joins TRBV30 to TRBJ1-4, with D tentatively TRBD1 (6 bases). This CDR3 comprises 13 residues. Trimming took off 6 bases at V and 6 bases at J, with 14 bases between the two ends. Germline V CDR1 and CDR2: GTSNPN, SVGIG (reference sequence). DNA of the CDR3: TGTGCCTGCAACAGGGTTTGGGATGAAAAACTGTTTTTT. Its protein is CACNRVWDEKLFF. Filled out from reference TRBV30 and TRBJ1-4, the complete variable domain reads SQTIHQWPATLVQPVGSPLSLECTVEGTSNPNLYWYRQAAGRGLQLLFYSVGIGQISSEVPQNLSASRPQDRQFILSSKKLLLSDSGFYLCACNRVWDEKLFFGSGTQLSVL.

This clonotype has ten or more counts. The CDR3 loop is CASSPIGLSGEKLFF. The CDR3 DNA sequence: TGTGCCAGCAGTCCAATTGGGTTATCGGGTGAAAAACTGTTTTTT. This chain joins TRBV12-3 or TRBV12-4 and TRBJ1-4; D unclear. The CDR3 extends over 15 amino acids. With 5 bases removed from V and 7 bases from J, the gap between germline ends came to 17 bases.

This clonotype has a count of ten or more. V gene TRBV7-2 combines with J gene TRBJ2-7; D is perhaps TRBD2 (6 bases). CDR1 and CDR2 (germline): SGHTA, FQGNSA. The CDR3 length is 14 residues. V lost 5 bases to trimming and J lost 1 base, with 12 bases between them. Here the CDR3 DNA reads TGTGCCAGCAGCCATCCGGGACTTTCCTACGAGCAGTACTTC. Protein: CASSHPGLSYEQYF.

This clonotype was seen ten or more times. The chain employs TRBV24-1 and TRBJ1-5; tentative D call: TRBD1 (6 bases). Trimming removed 5 bases from V and 3 bases from J, with 13 bases in between. This CDR3 is 15 amino acids long. Germline CDR1 is KGHDR and CDR2 is SFDVKD. CDR3 sequence: CATSGGTRNNQPQHF. The CDR3 region has the DNA TGTGCCACCAGTGGGGGGACACGGAACAATCAGCCCCAGCATTTT.

This clonotype was seen only a few times. This chain connects TRBV5-3 to TRBJ2-3; TRBD2 aligns across 14 bases. TRBV5-3 is an ORF, with its function uncertain. CDR3 length: 16 residues. Trimming took 8 bases from V and 6 from J; bases not matched to a gene: 11. The chain's CDR3 is CASSEGLAGVGDTQYF. As DNA, the CDR3 is TGTGCCAGCAGCGAGGGACTAGCGGGAGTGGGGGATACGCAGTATTTT.

As regards this clonotype: This may be a read error: a much more frequent sequence differs by one nucleotide. The chain links TRBV3-1 to TRBJ2-7; D unresolved. The CDR3 length is 12 residues. Germline V gene data show CDR1 as LGHDT and CDR2 as YNNKEL (reference sequence). The CDR3 DNA is TGTGCCAGCAGCCAAGATCAGGCCGAGCAGTGCTTC. Residues: CASSQDQAEQCF.

The rearrangement uses TRBV7-9 and TRBJ1-2; D perhaps matches TRBD1 (5 bases). The germline CDR1 and CDR2 sequences are SEHNR and FQNEAQ (reference sequence). The CDR3 extends over 15 amino acids. Deletions cut 7 bases from V and 0 bases from J, with 15 bases between. The CDR3 nucleotides are TGTGCCAGCACCGATCCAGGGAAAACTAACTATGGCTACACCTTC. Amino acids: CASTDPGKTNYGYTF.

This clonotype was seen more than once but under ten times. The J gene is TRBJ1-4, the V gene TRBV7-9; D not certain. V shed 2 bases and J shed 7 bases, with 5 bases lying between them. From germline, CDR1 is SEHNR and CDR2 FQNEAQ (reference sequence). The CDR3 runs to 12 residues. The chain's CDR3 is CASSLRSEKLFF. The CDR3 nucleotides are TGTGCCAGCAGCTTAAGAAGTGAAAAACTGTTTTTT.

This clonotype was seen many times. The V gene is TRBV11-2, the J gene TRBJ1-4; D unclear. With 0 bases removed from V and 8 bases from J, the gap between germline ends came to 13 bases. CDR1 SGHAT and CDR2 FQNNGV come from the germline V gene. The CDR3 sequence is 15 residues long. CDR3 in amino acids: CASSLELSPSEKLFF. The CDR3 DNA reads as TGTGCCAGCAGCTTAGAGCTCTCCCCTTCCGAAAAACTGTTTTTT. Using reference TRBV11-2 and TRBJ1-4 for the parts outside the CDR3, the full variable domain is EAGVAQSPRYKIIEKRQSVAFWCNPISGHATLYWYQQILGQGPKLLIQFQNNGVVDDSQLPKDRFSAERLKGVDSTLKIQPAKLEDSAVYLCASSLELSPSEKLFFGSGTQLSVL.

V is TRBV6-2 or TRBV6-3 and J is TRBJ1-2, with unresolved D. This CDR3 contains 15 residues. Per the germline V gene, CDR1 is MNHEY and CDR2 is SVGEGT. Deletions cut 6 bases from V and 8 bases from J, with 22 bases between. The DNA of the CDR3 is TGTGCCAGCAGCCCTCCCGGAGCTAGAACTATGGGCTACACCTTC. It yields the protein CASSPPGARTMGYTF.

This clonotype was seen repeatedly, ten times or more. This sequence joins TRBV27 and TRBJ2-6; D unresolved. Per germline, CDR1 MNHEY and CDR2 SMNVEV (reference sequence). V was pared by 4 bases and J by 0 bases, with 10 bases between. The CDR3 loop spans 16 amino acids. The CDR3 region is CASSWTGPSGANVLTF. In DNA, the CDR3 is TGTGCCAGCAGTTGGACGGGTCCCTCTGGGGCCAACGTCCTGACTTTC.

This clonotype was counted many times. V gene TRBV10-3 combines with J gene TRBJ1-1; TRBD1 agrees at 7 bases. J was trimmed by 0 bases and V by 6 bases; bases with no gene match: 4. This CDR3 spans 14 amino acids. CDR1 and CDR2 (germline): ENHRY, SYGVKD. Here the CDR3 DNA reads TGTGCCATCAGGGAACAGGGGATGAACACTGAAGCTTTCTTT. Translation: CAIREQGMNTEAFF.

This clonotype was detected only a few times. V is TRBV29-1 and J is TRBJ2-1; 10 nucleotides agree with TRBD1. Looked up from germline, CDR1 is SQVTM and CDR2 is ANQGSEA. V was pared by 4 bases and J by 5 bases, with 5 bases of the junction left unmatched. This CDR3 is built from 14 residues. DNA for the CDR3: TGCAGCGTTGCGGGACAGGGGTCGAACAATGAGCAGTTCTTC. Its protein is CSVAGQGSNNEQFF.

This clonotype was recorded a few times. V is TRBV19 and J is TRBJ2-1; the D gene is possibly TRBD2 (6 bases). This CDR3 is 16 amino acids long. V lost 6 bases and J lost 7, with 22 bases in between. CDR1 is LNHDA and CDR2 is SQIVND in the germline V gene (reference sequence). As DNA, the CDR3 is TGTGCCAGTAGCGAAGTGCGACTAGGGGCCCTAAATGAGCAGTTCTTC. Amino acid sequence: CASSEVRLGALNEQFF. Full variable domain (remainder filled in from reference TRBV19 and TRBJ2-1): DGGITQSPKYLFRKEGQNVTLSCEQNLNHDAMYWYRQDPGQGLRLIYYSQIVNDFQKGDIAEGYSVSREKKESFPLTVTSAQKNPTAFYLCASSEVRLGALNEQFFGPGTRLTVL.